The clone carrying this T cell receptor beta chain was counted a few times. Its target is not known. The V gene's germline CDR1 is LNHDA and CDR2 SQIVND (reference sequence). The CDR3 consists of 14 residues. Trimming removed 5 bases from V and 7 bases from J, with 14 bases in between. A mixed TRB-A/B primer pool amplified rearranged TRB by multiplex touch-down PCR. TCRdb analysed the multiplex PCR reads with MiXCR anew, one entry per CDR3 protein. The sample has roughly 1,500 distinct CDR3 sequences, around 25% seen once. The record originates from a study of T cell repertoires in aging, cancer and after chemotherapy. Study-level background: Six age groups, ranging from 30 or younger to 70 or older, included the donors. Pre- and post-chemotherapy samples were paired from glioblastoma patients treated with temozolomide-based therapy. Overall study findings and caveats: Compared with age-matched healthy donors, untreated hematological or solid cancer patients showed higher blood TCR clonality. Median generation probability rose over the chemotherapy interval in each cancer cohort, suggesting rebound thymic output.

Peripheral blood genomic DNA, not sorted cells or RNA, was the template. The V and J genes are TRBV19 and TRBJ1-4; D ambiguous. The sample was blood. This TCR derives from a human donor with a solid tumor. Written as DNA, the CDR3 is TGTGCCAGTAGTCCTAGCATGGAGCTTGAAAAACTGTTTTTT. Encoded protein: CASSPSMELEKLFF.